This TCR beta chain was sequenced in a study of T cell repertoires in cytomegalovirus infection. Study overall: Through public TCR beta signatures, both CMV infection and matching HLA type were indicated. Study-level results: CMV carriers with the relevant HLA were identified by cumulative public TCR beta family frequency. In two of eight donors, the top clonotype was HLA-C-restricted CMV-specific.

Of note for this clonotype: Its cognate antigen is unknown.

V was cut by 6 bases and J by 3 bases, with 13 bases left in between. The CDR3 has 14 amino acids. The germline CDR1 and CDR2 sequences are LNHDA and SQIVND (reference sequence). From the reads, TCRdb called clonotypes with MiXCR, one entry per CDR3 protein. The sample yields about 700,000 distinct CDR3 sequences, approximately 33% seen once. The receptor was derived from a human donor in good health (CMV status not recorded). Some clones in this sample may be carry-over from other donors' samples. This chain uses TRBV19 with TRBJ2-3; D is perhaps TRBD1 or TRBD2 (6 bases each). This specimen consisted of cultured PBMCs, obtained from culture after CMV antigen stimulation. Here the CDR3 DNA reads TGTGCCAGTAGATGGGGGGCCGGGACAGATACGCAGTATTTT. Translated, it gives CASRWGAGTDTQYF.